One T cell receptor (beta chain) is described in this entry. The junction does not match germline at one end; this may be a read error. The CDR3 covers 15 residues. Per the germline V gene, CDR1 is SGHNT and CDR2 is YENEEA. The method was immunoSEQ multiplex PCR; TCRdb's version includes in-frame clones alone and lacks a portion of them. The repertoire holds 80,000 to 100,000 clones, with 92% as singletons. This sample was included in a study of T cell changes during pregnancy in multiple sclerosis. Source: peripheral blood, taken in the first trimester of pregnancy. This receptor was obtained from a female donor with multiple sclerosis, enrolled in a pregnancy study. The chain is built from TRBV11-3 and TRBJ2-7; 7 bases align to TRBD2. CDR3 coding DNA: TGTGCCAGCAGCTTATCTGGCGGGAGTTCCTCCGAGCAGTACTTC. Its protein product is CASSLSGGSSSEQYF.